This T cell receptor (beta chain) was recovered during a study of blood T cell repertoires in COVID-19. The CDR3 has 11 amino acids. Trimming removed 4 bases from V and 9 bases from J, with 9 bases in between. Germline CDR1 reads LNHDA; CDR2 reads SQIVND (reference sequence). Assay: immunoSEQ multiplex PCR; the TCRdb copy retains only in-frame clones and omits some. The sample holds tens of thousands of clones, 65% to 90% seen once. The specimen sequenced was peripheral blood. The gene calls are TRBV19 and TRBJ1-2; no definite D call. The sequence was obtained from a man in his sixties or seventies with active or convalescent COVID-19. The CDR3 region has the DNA TGTGCCAGTAGTACGCGTACCAGCTACACCTTC. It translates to CASSTRTSYTF.